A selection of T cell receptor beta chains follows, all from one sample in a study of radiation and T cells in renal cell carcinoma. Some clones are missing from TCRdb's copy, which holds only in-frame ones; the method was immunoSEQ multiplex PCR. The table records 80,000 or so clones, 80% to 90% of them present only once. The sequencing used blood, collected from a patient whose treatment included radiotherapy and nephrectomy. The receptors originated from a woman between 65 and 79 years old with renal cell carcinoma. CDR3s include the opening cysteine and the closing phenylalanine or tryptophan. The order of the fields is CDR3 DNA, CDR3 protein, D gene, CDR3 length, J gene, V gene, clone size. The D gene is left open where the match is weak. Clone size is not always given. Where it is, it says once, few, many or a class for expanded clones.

cdr3_nt: TGCAGCGTAGCGGAGGGGCACTATGGCTACACCTTC; cdr3_aa: CSVAEGHYGYTF; d_call: .; cdr3_length: 12; j_call: TRBJ1-2; v_call: TRBV29-1; clone_size: .
cdr3_nt: TGTGCCTGGAACCGGGACACTGCCTACGAGCAGTACTTC; cdr3_aa: CAWNRDTAYEQYF; d_call: .; cdr3_length: 13; j_call: TRBJ2-7; v_call: TRBV30; clone_size: .
cdr3_nt: TGCGCCAGCAGTGAGGTAACCCTGGGAAAACTGTTTTTT; cdr3_aa: CASSEVTLGKLFF; d_call: .; cdr3_length: 13; j_call: TRBJ1-4; v_call: TRBV10-2; clone_size: .
cdr3_nt: TGTGCCAGCAGCAGAGGGGGGACTGAAGCTTTCTTT; cdr3_aa: CASSRGGTEAFF; d_call: .; cdr3_length: 12; j_call: TRBJ1-1; v_call: TRBV6-5; clone_size: .
cdr3_nt: TGTGCCAGTAGTATCCTCCAGGGGAGAAGTAGCGCTGAAGCTTTCTTT; cdr3_aa: CASSILQGRSSAEAFF; d_call: .; cdr3_length: 16; j_call: TRBJ1-1; v_call: TRBV19; clone_size: .
cdr3_nt: TGTGCCAGAAGCCCCTCCAGGGGCGTGGGCGGGTCAGGGGGCGTGGGTGAAAAACTGTTTTTT; cdr3_aa: CARSPSRGVGGSGGVGEKLFF; d_call: .; cdr3_length: 21; j_call: TRBJ1-4; v_call: TRBV7-5; clone_size: .
cdr3_nt: TGTGCCAGCTCACCTATCCCGGGACCCGCCAAAAACATTCAGTACTTC; cdr3_aa: CASSPIPGPAKNIQYF; d_call: .; cdr3_length: 16; j_call: TRBJ2-4; v_call: TRBV27; clone_size: .
cdr3_nt: TGTGCCAGCAGTTTGATGGGGAACGAGCAGTACTTC; cdr3_aa: CASSLMGNEQYF; d_call: .; cdr3_length: 12; j_call: TRBJ2-7; v_call: TRBV27; clone_size: .
cdr3_nt: TGCGCCAGCACCCCGGGGGGACCCGGGGCCAACGTCCTGACTTTC; cdr3_aa: CASTPGGPGANVLTF; d_call: TRBD2; cdr3_length: 15; j_call: TRBJ2-6; v_call: TRBV5-1; clone_size: .
cdr3_nt: TGCAGTGCTCTCAGGGGAGCTGGCTACACCTTC; cdr3_aa: CSALRGAGYTF; d_call: .; cdr3_length: 11; j_call: TRBJ1-2; v_call: TRBV20-1; clone_size: .
cdr3_nt: TGTGCCAGCAGCTTGGTGACTAGCGGGGGTAAAGAGACCCAGTACTTC; cdr3_aa: CASSLVTSGGKETQYF; d_call: TRBD2; cdr3_length: 16; j_call: TRBJ2-5; v_call: TRBV5-4; clone_size: .
cdr3_nt: TGCGCCAGCAGCTTGGGGAGTGACGAGCAGTACTTC; cdr3_aa: CASSLGSDEQYF; d_call: .; cdr3_length: 12; j_call: TRBJ2-7; v_call: TRBV5-1; clone_size: .
cdr3_nt: TGCGCCAGCAGCTTGGACGCCGGGACCCAGTTCTTC; cdr3_aa: CASSLDAGTQFF; d_call: .; cdr3_length: 12; j_call: TRBJ2-1; v_call: TRBV5-1; clone_size: .
cdr3_nt: TGTGCCAGCAAAACGACAGTCTCTGGAAACACCATATATTTT; cdr3_aa: CASKTTVSGNTIYF; d_call: .; cdr3_length: 14; j_call: TRBJ1-3; v_call: TRBV2; clone_size: .
cdr3_nt: TGCGCCAGCAACAGACAGGGGAATGAGCAGTTCTTC; cdr3_aa: CASNRQGNEQFF; d_call: TRBD1; cdr3_length: 12; j_call: TRBJ2-1; v_call: TRBV5-1; clone_size: .
cdr3_nt: TGTGCCAGCAGCAGGTGGAGGTCACCCCTCCACTTT; cdr3_aa: CASSRWRSPLHF; d_call: .; cdr3_length: 12; j_call: TRBJ1-6; v_call: TRBV5-5; clone_size: .
cdr3_nt: TGTGCCAGCAGCCCAGGGACGGCTGGGGCCAACGTCCTGACTTTC; cdr3_aa: CASSPGTAGANVLTF; d_call: .; cdr3_length: 15; j_call: TRBJ2-6; v_call: TRBV13; clone_size: .
cdr3_nt: TGTGCCAGCAGCTTAAGTCTCGTGGGACAGGGTTGGGAGGAGCAGTACTTC; cdr3_aa: CASSLSLVGQGWEEQYF; d_call: TRBD1; cdr3_length: 17; j_call: TRBJ2-7; v_call: TRBV11-3; clone_size: .
cdr3_nt: TGTGCCAGCAGCTCAAGAGACAGGGGCCTAATTACTAGCACAGATACGCAGTATTTT; cdr3_aa: CASSSRDRGLITSTDTQYF; d_call: TRBD1; cdr3_length: 19; j_call: TRBJ2-3; v_call: TRBV7-3; clone_size: once
cdr3_nt: TGCAGCGTTCTCGACAGGGCTAACACTGAAGCTTTCTTT; cdr3_aa: CSVLDRANTEAFF; d_call: TRBD1; cdr3_length: 13; j_call: TRBJ1-1; v_call: TRBV29-1; clone_size: once
cdr3_nt: TGTGCCAGCAGTGAACGGTGGAACACCGGGGAGCTGTTTTTT; cdr3_aa: CASSERWNTGELFF; d_call: .; cdr3_length: 14; j_call: TRBJ2-2; v_call: TRBV6-1; clone_size: .
cdr3_nt: TGTGCCAGCAGCATAGATGGACGGGCGAATTCACCCCTCCACTTT; cdr3_aa: CASSIDGRANSPLHF; d_call: .; cdr3_length: 15; j_call: TRBJ1-6; v_call: TRBV7-2; clone_size: once
cdr3_nt: TGCGCCAGCAGCTCGCAACCAGGGGGGGATACGCAGTATTTT; cdr3_aa: CASSSQPGGDTQYF; d_call: .; cdr3_length: 14; j_call: TRBJ2-3; v_call: TRBV5-1; clone_size: .
cdr3_nt: TGCGCCAGCAGCCAAGACAAAGGGGGGGCCCAAGAGACCCAGTACTTC; cdr3_aa: CASSQDKGGAQETQYF; d_call: .; cdr3_length: 16; j_call: TRBJ2-5; v_call: TRBV4-1; clone_size: .
cdr3_nt: TGTGCCAGCAGCCACGGCAGGGCGGATTCACCCCTCCACTTT; cdr3_aa: CASSHGRADSPLHF; d_call: .; cdr3_length: 14; j_call: TRBJ1-6; v_call: TRBV6-4; clone_size: .
cdr3_nt: TGCGCCAGCAGCCCTCAGGGGTCGGGGGAAAAACTGTTTTTT; cdr3_aa: CASSPQGSGEKLFF; d_call: .; cdr3_length: 14; j_call: TRBJ1-4; v_call: TRBV5-1; clone_size: .
cdr3_nt: TGTGCCAGCAGCGTCACGGGGGGCGCTTTAGAAGCTTTCTTT; cdr3_aa: CASSVTGGALEAFF; d_call: .; cdr3_length: 14; j_call: TRBJ1-1; v_call: TRBV7-2; clone_size: .
cdr3_nt: TGCGCCAGCAGGACTAGCGGCTACGAGCAGTACTTC; cdr3_aa: CASRTSGYEQYF; d_call: TRBD2; cdr3_length: 12; j_call: TRBJ2-7; v_call: TRBV10-1; clone_size: .
cdr3_nt: TGTGCCAGCAGCCTCCGACTAGTTTCCGGGGAGCTGTTTTTT; cdr3_aa: CASSLRLVSGELFF; d_call: .; cdr3_length: 14; j_call: TRBJ2-2; v_call: TRBV7-8; clone_size: .
cdr3_nt: TGTGCCATCATGAGGGGAAACACCATATATTTT; cdr3_aa: CAIMRGNTIYF; d_call: .; cdr3_length: 11; j_call: TRBJ1-3; v_call: TRBV28; clone_size: .
cdr3_nt: TGCGCCAGCAGCTCTGGACAGGGGAACACTGAAGCTTTCTTT; cdr3_aa: CASSSGQGNTEAFF; d_call: TRBD1; cdr3_length: 14; j_call: TRBJ1-1; v_call: TRBV5-1; clone_size: .
cdr3_nt: TGTGCCAGCAGCCTCGGACGGTTGAACACTGAAGCTTTCTTT; cdr3_aa: CASSLGRLNTEAFF; d_call: .; cdr3_length: 14; j_call: TRBJ1-1; v_call: TRBV14; clone_size: .
cdr3_nt: TGTGCCAGTAAGTCTGGCAGGGCTGGGGCCAACGTCCTGACTTTC; cdr3_aa: CASKSGRAGANVLTF; d_call: .; cdr3_length: 15; j_call: TRBJ2-6; v_call: TRBV19; clone_size: .
cdr3_nt: TGTGCCAGCAGTCCGCGGACAGCTAGCACAGATACGCAGTATTTT; cdr3_aa: CASSPRTASTDTQYF; d_call: .; cdr3_length: 15; j_call: TRBJ2-3; v_call: TRBV27; clone_size: .
cdr3_nt: TGTGCCAGCAGCGCCCGACAGGGGGCAATAGATACGCAGTATTTT; cdr3_aa: CASSARQGAIDTQYF; d_call: TRBD1; cdr3_length: 15; j_call: TRBJ2-3; v_call: TRBV9; clone_size: .
cdr3_nt: TGCAGCGTTGCTCAGCAAGAGACCCAGTACTTC; cdr3_aa: CSVAQQETQYF; d_call: .; cdr3_length: 11; j_call: TRBJ2-5; v_call: TRBV29-1; clone_size: .
cdr3_nt: TGCGCCAGCAGCTTGGGTCCAGGGTCCGACGAGCAGTACTTC; cdr3_aa: CASSLGPGSDEQYF; d_call: .; cdr3_length: 14; j_call: TRBJ2-7; v_call: TRBV5-1; clone_size: few
cdr3_nt: TGTGCCAGCAGCCAAAACAGGGGAAGGACCGGGGAGCTGTTTTTT; cdr3_aa: CASSQNRGRTGELFF; d_call: TRBD1; cdr3_length: 15; j_call: TRBJ2-2; v_call: TRBV7-2; clone_size: once
cdr3_nt: TGTGCCTGGAGTGCCAAGGGGGCAGGGGGCTACGGCTACACCTTC; cdr3_aa: CAWSAKGAGGYGYTF; d_call: TRBD1; cdr3_length: 15; j_call: TRBJ1-2; v_call: TRBV30; clone_size: .
cdr3_nt: TGTGCCAGCAGTTACAGGGGGGCTGCGGCCAAAAACATTCAGTACTTC; cdr3_aa: CASSYRGAAAKNIQYF; d_call: .; cdr3_length: 16; j_call: TRBJ2-4; v_call: TRBV6-5; clone_size: .
cdr3_nt: TGTGCTAGCAGCTTGGGACTAGCGGGGGGGTCAGAGACCCAGTACTTC; cdr3_aa: CASSLGLAGGSETQYF; d_call: TRBD2; cdr3_length: 16; j_call: TRBJ2-5; v_call: TRBV7-7; clone_size: .
cdr3_nt: TGCGCCAGCAGCTTGGTTGCAGGCCCCACCACCTACGAGCAGTACTTC; cdr3_aa: CASSLVAGPTTYEQYF; d_call: .; cdr3_length: 16; j_call: TRBJ2-7; v_call: TRBV5-1; clone_size: once
cdr3_nt: TGCGCCAGCAGCCAGGGGGAGCGGGGGCAAGAGACCCAGTACTTC; cdr3_aa: CASSQGERGQETQYF; d_call: .; cdr3_length: 15; j_call: TRBJ2-5; v_call: TRBV5-1; clone_size: .
cdr3_nt: TGTGCCAGTAGTATACCGGGACTAGCGGGACCCGAGCAGTACTTC; cdr3_aa: CASSIPGLAGPEQYF; d_call: TRBD2; cdr3_length: 15; j_call: TRBJ2-7; v_call: TRBV19; clone_size: .
cdr3_nt: TGCAGCGTTGAAAAGGACCCGGCGGGCTATGGCTACACCTTC; cdr3_aa: CSVEKDPAGYGYTF; d_call: .; cdr3_length: 14; j_call: TRBJ1-2; v_call: TRBV29-1; clone_size: once
cdr3_nt: TGTGCCAGTAGTCCCCACTCCAGCACTGAAGCTTTCTTT; cdr3_aa: CASSPHSSTEAFF; d_call: .; cdr3_length: 13; j_call: TRBJ1-1; v_call: TRBV19; clone_size: .
cdr3_nt: TGTGCCAGCAGTGATAGCGGAGGGGGCACAGATACGCAGTATTTT; cdr3_aa: CASSDSGGGTDTQYF; d_call: .; cdr3_length: 15; j_call: TRBJ2-3; v_call: TRBV6-1; clone_size: .
cdr3_nt: TGTGCCAGCAGTTTAAACATAGGGGGCTTATACGAGCAGTACTTC; cdr3_aa: CASSLNIGGLYEQYF; d_call: TRBD1; cdr3_length: 15; j_call: TRBJ2-7; v_call: TRBV27; clone_size: .
cdr3_nt: TGTGCCAGCAGCGTTTCGGGGCTAAATTCACCCCTCCACTTT; cdr3_aa: CASSVSGLNSPLHF; d_call: .; cdr3_length: 14; j_call: TRBJ1-6; v_call: TRBV9; clone_size: .
cdr3_nt: TGTGCCAGCAGCTTAGGAGTAGCGGGGGATGCCACCGGGGAGCTGCTTTTT; cdr3_aa: CASSLGVAGDATGELLF; d_call: TRBD2; cdr3_length: 17; j_call: TRBJ2-2; v_call: TRBV7-6; clone_size: .
cdr3_nt: TGTGCCAGCAGCTTGGGGGGGGACGGGAATAATTCACCCCTCCACTTT; cdr3_aa: CASSLGGDGNNSPLHF; d_call: .; cdr3_length: 16; j_call: TRBJ1-6; v_call: TRBV5-4; clone_size: .
cdr3_nt: TGTGCCAGCAGTTACGAGGCAGGGGGTTCAGATACGCAGTATTTT; cdr3_aa: CASSYEAGGSDTQYF; d_call: TRBD1; cdr3_length: 15; j_call: TRBJ2-3; v_call: TRBV6-5; clone_size: .
cdr3_nt: TGTGCCAGCAGCTTAGGACAGTCTGGAAACACCATATATTTT; cdr3_aa: CASSLGQSGNTIYF; d_call: .; cdr3_length: 14; j_call: TRBJ1-3; v_call: TRBV7-9; clone_size: .
cdr3_nt: TGTGCCAGCAGCTTAAAGGCAGATACGCAGTATTTT; cdr3_aa: CASSLKADTQYF; d_call: .; cdr3_length: 12; j_call: TRBJ2-3; v_call: TRBV11-2; clone_size: .
cdr3_nt: TGTGCCAGCAGTGCGTCCATTAACTATGGCTACACCTTC; cdr3_aa: CASSASINYGYTF; d_call: .; cdr3_length: 13; j_call: TRBJ1-2; v_call: TRBV28; clone_size: .